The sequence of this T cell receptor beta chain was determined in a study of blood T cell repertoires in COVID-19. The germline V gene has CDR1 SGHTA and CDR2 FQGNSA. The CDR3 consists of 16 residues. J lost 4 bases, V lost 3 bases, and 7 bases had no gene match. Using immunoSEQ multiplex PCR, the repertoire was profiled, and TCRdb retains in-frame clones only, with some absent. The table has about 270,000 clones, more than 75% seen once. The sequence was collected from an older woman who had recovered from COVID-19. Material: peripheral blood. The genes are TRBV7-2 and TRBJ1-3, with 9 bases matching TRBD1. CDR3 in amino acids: CASSLYQQGAGNTIYF. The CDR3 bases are TGTGCCAGCAGCTTGTACCAACAGGGGGCAGGAAACACCATATATTTT.